This TCR beta chain was recorded in a study of Tregs in tolerant kidney transplant recipients (dated by TCRdb to about 2019). Regarding the complete study: The transplants used related donors with nonmyeloablative bone marrow transplantation, and mixed chimerism in the human trials was transient. Before combined kidney and bone marrow transplantation, this study identified donor-specific regulatory T cells using TCRbeta sequencing and then followed those same cells after transplant.

Genomic DNA was extracted from sorted cells with the QIAGEN DNeasy Blood and Tissue Kit for TCRbeta CDR3 sequencing. High-throughput TCRbeta CDR3 sequencing was carried out commercially through immunoSEQ, with PCR amplification with bias correction and internal controls included. The authors' analysis ran thus. Unique productive TCRbeta sequences were defined by CDR3 nucleotide sequence when primers matched and otherwise by CDR3 amino acid sequence together with Vbeta and Jbeta genes. Sorting error was corrected by removing sequences shared between sorted populations at a frequency ratio of 2:1 or less, and the remaining shared sequences were assigned to the higher population. Sequences were defined as donor-reactive when expanded at least 5-fold in CFSE-low cells versus unstimulated cells and present at a frequency of at least 0.01% in CFSE-low cells. Jensen-Shannon divergence calculated on the top 100 TCRbeta sequences ranked by frequency was used to measure repertoire divergence. For samples with multiple sequencing runs, sorting error was corrected separately for each run before the runs were pooled. The source is immuneACCESS, and TCRdb retained only in-frame sequences with V and J called. Part of the clones is not carried over; for the studies checked, unresolved V genes explain less than half of this, and the remainder is unexplained. The D gene and trimming were derived from the DNA, and the V and J assignments and clone size from that table. The sample records just under 65,000 clones, 98% of which are singletons. The top ten constitute 0.34% of the sample.

Points on this clone: What antigen it recognizes has not been identified. No much larger clone is present one base from it, and per-base qualities are unavailable.

What this sample's time point label stands for: blood sample drawn before combined kidney and bone marrow transplant. Unstimulated Tregs (CD4+CD25+CD127-), CD4+ non-Tregs (CD4+CD25-), CD4 and CD8 cells were FACS-sorted from thawed PBMCs. Prior to Treg sorting, thawed PBMCs were rested overnight with 200 to 250 IU/ml IL-2 at 37 degrees C. The patients were a few recipients of combined kidney and bone marrow transplants from the ITN036ST trial, and samples were available only for these trial subjects. Healthy control blood was processed to PBMCs with a Ficoll density gradient and then cryopreserved, whereas patient PBMCs were collected both before and after transplant. The germline V gene (reference sequence) yields PRHDT for CDR1 and FYEKMQ for CDR2. V is reduced by 5 bases and J by 4 bases, leaving a spacing of 19 bases between them. The CDR3 contains 16 residues, cysteine and phenylalanine counted. Of all the DNA, just the CDR3 is kept, 48 bases in frame from base 1.

General findings and caveats noted by the study authors: PCR primers changed over time for some patients, so nucleotide-level comparison across those patients' samples was not possible. Because the study included only a small number of patients, the results must be confirmed in larger populations and under other immunosuppression protocols. Biological reproducibility was not examined directly, but technical replication error appeared to be minimal. Donor-specific Treg expansion was found to exceed global Treg expansion in tolerant patients, suggesting antigen-driven rather than nonspecific expansion. The most biologically relevant and donor-specific TCRbeta repertoire appeared to be identified by expanding Tregs with activated donor B cells.

The receptor was derived from a human donor who received a combined kidney and bone marrow transplant. The chain was built from TRBV13 and TRBJ2-3; the D gene is perhaps TRBD2, on 6 matching bases. Here the sequenced sample was Tregs from blood, taken before the transplant. The CDR3 here reads CASSRILSGGADTQYF. The DNA reads as follows: TGTGCCAGCAGCCGTATACTATCCGGCGGGGCAGATACGCAGTATTTT.